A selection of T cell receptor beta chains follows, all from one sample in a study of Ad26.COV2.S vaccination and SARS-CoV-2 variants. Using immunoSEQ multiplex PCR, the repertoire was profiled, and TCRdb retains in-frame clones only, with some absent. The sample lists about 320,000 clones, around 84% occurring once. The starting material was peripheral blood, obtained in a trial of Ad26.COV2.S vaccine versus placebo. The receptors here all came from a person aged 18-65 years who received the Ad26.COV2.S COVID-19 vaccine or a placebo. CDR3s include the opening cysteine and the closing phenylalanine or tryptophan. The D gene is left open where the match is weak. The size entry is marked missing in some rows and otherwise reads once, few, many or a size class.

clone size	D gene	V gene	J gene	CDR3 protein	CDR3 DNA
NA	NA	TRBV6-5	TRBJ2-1	CASSSTTGPPYNEQFF	TGTGCCAGCAGTTCGACTACAGGGCCCCCCTACAATGAGCAGTTCTTC
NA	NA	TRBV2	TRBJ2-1	CASSDRRGANEQFF	TGTGCCAGCAGTGATCGGCGGGGTGCGAATGAGCAGTTCTTC
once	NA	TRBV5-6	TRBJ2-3	CASSLVGPQYF	TGTGCCAGCAGCTTGGTTGGCCCACAGTATTTT
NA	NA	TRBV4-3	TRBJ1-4	CASSQRELIGEKLFF	TGCGCCAGCAGCCAAAGAGAACTTATTGGTGAAAAACTGTTTTTT
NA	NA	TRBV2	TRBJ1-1	CASSERQVGRTEAFF	TGTGCCAGCAGTGAGCGTCAAGTGGGGAGGACTGAAGCTTTCTTT
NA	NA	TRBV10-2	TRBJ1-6	CASSESGNRERSPLHF	TGCGCCAGCAGTGAGTCGGGTAACAGGGAGCGTTCACCCCTCCACTTT
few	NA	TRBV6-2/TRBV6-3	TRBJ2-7	CASSYGGRAYSYEQYF	TGTGCCAGCAGTTACGGGGGCAGGGCCTACTCCTACGAGCAGTACTTC
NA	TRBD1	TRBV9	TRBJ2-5	CASSVEGTVQETQYF	TGTGCCAGCAGCGTAGAGGGGACAGTACAAGAGACCCAGTACTTC
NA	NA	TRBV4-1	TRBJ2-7	CASSQLLEVRTVYEQYF	TGCGCCAGCAGCCAATTGCTGGAGGTCAGGACAGTCTACGAGCAGTACTTC
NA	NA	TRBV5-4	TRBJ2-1	CASSQQGYEQFF	TGTGCCAGCAGCCAACAGGGATATGAGCAGTTCTTC
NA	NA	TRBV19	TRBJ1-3	CASSRGEEQGNTIYF	TGTGCCAGTTCAAGAGGGGAAGAACAGGGAAACACCATATATTTT
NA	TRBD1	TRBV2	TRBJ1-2	CASSEGDRVGYTF	TGTGCCAGCAGTGAAGGGGACAGGGTTGGCTACACCTTC
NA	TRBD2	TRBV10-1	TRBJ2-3	CASSRDYTDTQYF	TGCGCCAGCAGCCGGGACTATACAGATACGCAGTATTTT
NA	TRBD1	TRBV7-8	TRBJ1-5	CASSPGTGVYSNQPQHF	TGTGCCAGCAGCCCCGGGACAGGGGTTTATAGCAATCAGCCCCAGCATTTT
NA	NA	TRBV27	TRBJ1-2	CASSPRNRVDFWYGYTF	TGTGCCAGCAGTCCCAGAAACAGGGTTGATTTTTGGTATGGCTACACCTTC
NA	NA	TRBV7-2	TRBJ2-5	CASSQPVGSETQYF	TGTGCCAGCAGCCAACCGGTGGGGAGCGAGACCCAGTACTTC
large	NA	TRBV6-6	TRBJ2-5	CASTWTAEETQYF	TGTGCCAGCACTTGGACGGCGGAGGAGACCCAGTACTTC
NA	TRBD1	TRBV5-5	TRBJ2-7	CASSLGSGTGFYEQYF	TGTGCCAGCAGCTTGGGAAGCGGGACAGGGTTCTACGAGCAGTACTTC
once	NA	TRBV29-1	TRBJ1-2	CSAPLGGYGYTF	TGCAGCGCCCCCCTGGGGGGCTATGGCTACACCTTC
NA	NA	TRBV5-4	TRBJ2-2	CASSLKSENTGELFF	TGTGCCAGCAGCTTGAAAAGCGAGAACACCGGGGAGCTGTTTTTT
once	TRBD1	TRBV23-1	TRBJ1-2	CASSFLRGQGFGYTF	TGCGCCAGCAGCTTCTTACGGGGACAGGGCTTCGGCTACACCTTC
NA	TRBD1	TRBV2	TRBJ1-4	CASSEGTGVNEKLFF	TGTGCCAGCAGTGAAGGGACAGGGGTTAATGAAAAACTGTTTTTT
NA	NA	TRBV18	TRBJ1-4	CASSPNVVDVGEKLFF	TGTGCCAGCTCACCAAATGTAGTCGATGTGGGAGAAAAACTGTTTTTT
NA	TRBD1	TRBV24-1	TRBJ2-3	CATSDPQQGPGGDTQYF	TGTGCCACCAGTGACCCACAACAAGGGCCAGGGGGAGATACGCAGTATTTT
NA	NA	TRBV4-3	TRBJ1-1	CASSQGAHRTAEAFF	TGCGCCAGCAGCCAGGGGGCACACCGAACGGCTGAAGCTTTCTTT
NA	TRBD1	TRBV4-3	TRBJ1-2	CASSQTAGDSIYYGYTF	TGCGCCAGCAGCCAGACCGCTGGGGACAGCATCTACTATGGCTACACCTTC
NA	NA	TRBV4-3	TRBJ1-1	CASSQGGVIGTEAFF	TGCGCCAGCAGCCAAGGCGGAGTAATTGGCACTGAAGCTTTCTTT
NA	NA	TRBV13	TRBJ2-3	CASSLRQTGPSGIGTQYF	TGTGCCAGCAGCCTTCGGCAAACAGGGCCTTCGGGCATTGGTACGCAGTATTTT
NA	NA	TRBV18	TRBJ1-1	CASSPFPGYTEAFF	TGTGCCAGCTCACCATTCCCGGGTTACACTGAAGCTTTCTTT
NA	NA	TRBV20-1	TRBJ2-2	CSANELNTGELFF	TGCAGTGCTAATGAATTGAACACCGGGGAGCTGTTTTTT
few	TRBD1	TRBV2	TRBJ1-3	CASSEALLQGARGNTIYF	TGTGCCAGCAGTGAAGCGCTTTTACAGGGGGCGAGGGGAAACACCATATATTTT
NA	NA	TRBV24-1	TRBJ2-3	CATGHGDSTDTQYF	TGTGCCACCGGACACGGGGACAGCACAGATACGCAGTATTTT
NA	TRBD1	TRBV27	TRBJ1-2	CASSPGRGTGNPYGYTF	TGTGCCAGCAGTCCTGGTCGGGGGACAGGAAACCCCTATGGCTACACCTTC
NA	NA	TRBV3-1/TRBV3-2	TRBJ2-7	CASSQGPGSHKDEQYF	TGTGCCAGCAGCCAAGGGCCAGGGTCCCATAAGGACGAGCAGTACTTC
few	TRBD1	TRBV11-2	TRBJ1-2	CASSFTGTVGYTF	TGTGCCAGCAGCTTTACCGGGACAGTGGGCTACACCTTC
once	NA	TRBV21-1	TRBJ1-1	CASSKVLGQSNTEAFF	TGTGCCAGCAGCAAAGTCTTGGGACAGTCGAACACTGAAGCTTTCTTT
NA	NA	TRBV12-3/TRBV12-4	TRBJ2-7	CASNLAGSYEQYF	TGTGCCAGCAATTTAGCAGGATCCTACGAGCAGTACTTC
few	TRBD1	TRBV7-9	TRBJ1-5	CASSSDRGYQPQHF	TGTGCCAGCAGCTCGGACAGGGGATATCAGCCCCAGCATTTT
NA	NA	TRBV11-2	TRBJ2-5	CASSLGAGETQYF	TGTGCCAGCAGCTTAGGGGCGGGAGAGACCCAGTACTTC
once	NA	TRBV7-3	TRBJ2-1	CASSFQPTSSYNEQFF	TGTGCCAGCAGCTTTCAGCCGACGAGCTCCTACAATGAGCAGTTCTTC
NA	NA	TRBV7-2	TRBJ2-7	CASSLERSYEQYF	TGTGCCAGCAGCTTAGAAAGGTCCTACGAGCAGTACTTC
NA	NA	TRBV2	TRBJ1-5	CASSEIGASLGGMNQPQHF	TGTGCCAGCAGTGAAATCGGGGCCTCGCTGGGGGGAATGAATCAGCCCCAGCATTTT
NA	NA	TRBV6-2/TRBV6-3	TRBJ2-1	CASSPREKFYPSSYNEQFF	TGTGCCAGCAGCCCGAGAGAAAAATTCTACCCGAGCTCCTACAATGAGCAGTTCTTC
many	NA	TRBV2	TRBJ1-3	CASRGTNSGNTIYF	TGTGCCAGCAGGGGGACGAACTCTGGAAACACCATATATTTT
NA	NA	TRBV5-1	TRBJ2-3	CASSLGWVGSGTDTQYF	TGCGCCAGCAGCTTGGGCTGGGTGGGATCGGGCACAGATACGCAGTATTTT
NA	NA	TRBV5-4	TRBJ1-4	CASRSRVVFEANEKLFF	TGTGCCAGCAGATCCCGCGTTGTATTCGAGGCTAATGAAAAACTGTTTTTT
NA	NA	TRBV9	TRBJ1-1	CASSPRVDTEAFF	TGTGCCAGCAGCCCCAGGGTGGACACTGAAGCTTTCTTT
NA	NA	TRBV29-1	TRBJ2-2	CSVGGQGRDTGELFF	TGCAGCGTTGGCGGGCAGGGGCGGGACACCGGGGAGCTGTTTTTT
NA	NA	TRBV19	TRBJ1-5	CASSRTAARQPQHF	TGTGCCAGTAGTAGGACAGCCGCCCGGCAGCCCCAGCATTTT
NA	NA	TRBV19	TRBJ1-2	CASSMNSYGYTF	TGTGCCAGTAGTATGAACAGCTATGGCTACACCTTC
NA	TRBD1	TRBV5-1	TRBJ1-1	CASSSGQGNTEAFF	TGCGCCAGCAGCTCCGGACAGGGGAACACTGAAGCTTTCTTT
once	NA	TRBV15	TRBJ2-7	CATSREKQGPYEQYF	TGTGCCACCAGCAGAGAAAAACAGGGACCCTACGAGCAGTACTTC
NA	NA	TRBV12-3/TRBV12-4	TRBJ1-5	CASLRQDGQPQHF	TGTGCCAGCCTAAGACAGGATGGTCAGCCCCAGCATTTT
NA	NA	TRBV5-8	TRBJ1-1	CASRLRGAEGAFF	TGTGCCAGCAGGCTTCGGGGGGCAGAAGGAGCTTTCTTT
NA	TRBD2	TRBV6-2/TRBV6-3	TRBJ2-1	CASSFPWSGGVNEQFF	TGTGCCAGCAGTTTCCCTTGGAGCGGGGGGGTCAATGAGCAGTTCTTC
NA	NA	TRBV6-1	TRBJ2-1	CASSEWKGEQFF	TGTGCCAGCAGTGAATGGAAGGGTGAGCAGTTCTTC
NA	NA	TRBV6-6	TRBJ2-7	CASSPTPSAYEQYF	TGTGCCAGCAGCCCCACCCCCTCCGCCTACGAGCAGTACTTC
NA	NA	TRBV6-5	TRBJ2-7	CASSSGVRGPYEQYF	TGTGCCAGCAGTTCAGGGGTGAGGGGCCCCTACGAGCAGTACTTC
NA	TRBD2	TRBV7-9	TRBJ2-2	CASSSRRGAGNGELFF	TGTGCCAGCAGCTCCCGTCGGGGAGCGGGGAACGGGGAGCTGTTTTTT
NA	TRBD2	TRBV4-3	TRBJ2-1	CASSPGTSSYNEQFF	TGCGCCAGCAGCCCTGGGACTAGCTCTTACAATGAGCAGTTCTTC